Listed below are T cell receptor beta chains from one sample, sequenced in a study of cytomegalovirus exposure and HLA in healthy donors. This table comes from immunoSEQ multiplex PCR, and its TCRdb copy is limited to in-frame clones, with some not included. This sample has 100,000 to 150,000 clones, with roughly nine tenths found just once. Sequenced: PBMCs. The receptor set was obtained from a woman aged 18-29 years in good health and CMV-seronegative. CDR3s include the opening cysteine and the closing phenylalanine or tryptophan. The D gene is left open where the match is weak. Part of the rows lack a size; the others show once, few, many or a class for expanded clones.

TRBV7-9	-	TRBD2	TRBJ2-2	CASRPGGEAGELFF	TGTGCCAGCAGGCCGGGAGGGGAGGCCGGGGAGCTGTTTTTT
TRBV15	once	-	TRBJ2-3	CATSRGGDLRTSTDTQYF	TGTGCCACCAGCAGAGGTGGTGACTTGAGGACAAGCACAGATACGCAGTATTTT
TRBV6-5	-	TRBD1	TRBJ1-2	CASSSRDRGGYTF	TGTGCCAGCAGTTCCCGGGACAGGGGTGGCTACACCTTC
TRBV5-4	-	-	TRBJ2-3	CASSSQGFTDTQYF	TGTGCCAGCAGCTCACAGGGTTTCACAGATACGCAGTATTTT
TRBV4-2	-	TRBD2	TRBJ2-1	CASSQPGLAGESSYNEQFF	TGTGCCAGCAGCCAGCCGGGACTAGCGGGGGAGAGCTCCTACAATGAGCAGTTCTTC
TRBV7-9	-	-	TRBJ2-1	CASSWTAYNEQFF	TGTGCCAGCAGCTGGACAGCCTACAATGAGCAGTTCTTC
TRBV10-3	-	TRBD1	TRBJ1-5	CAIRDRELQPQHF	TGTGCCATCAGGGACAGGGAGCTGCAGCCCCAGCATTTT
TRBV28	-	-	TRBJ2-3	CASSSGTWEGTDTQYF	TGTGCCAGCAGCTCCGGTACGTGGGAGGGCACAGATACGCAGTATTTT
TRBV30	-	-	TRBJ2-3	CAWSSGDSTDTQYF	TGTGCCTGGAGTTCGGGGGACAGCACAGATACGCAGTATTTT
TRBV6-1	-	TRBD1	TRBJ2-1	CASRGTGGNEQFF	TGTGCCAGCAGGGGGACAGGGGGCAATGAGCAGTTCTTC
TRBV7-2	-	TRBD1	TRBJ2-7	CASSLQGAWEQYF	TGTGCCAGCAGCTTACAGGGGGCCTGGGAGCAGTACTTC
TRBV27	-	-	TRBJ1-5	CASSLKYRDQPQHF	TGTGCCAGCAGTTTAAAGTACAGGGATCAGCCCCAGCATTTT
TRBV6-5	few	TRBD1	TRBJ1-3	CASTTGGNF	TGTGCCAGTACGACAGGGGGAAATTTT
TRBV5-6	-	-	TRBJ1-6	CASSLYGQPEISPLHF	TGTGCCAGCAGCTTATACGGACAGCCAGAAATCTCACCCCTCCACTTT
TRBV19	-	TRBD2	TRBJ2-1	CASSTGGFAPFF	TGTGCCAGTAGCACGGGGGGGTTCGCCCCGTTCTTC
TRBV4-2	-	-	TRBJ1-5	CASSQGGSDVYNQPQHF	TGTGCCAGCAGCCAAGGGGGCTCAGACGTGTACAATCAGCCCCAGCATTTT
TRBV4-3	-	TRBD2	TRBJ2-1	CASSQESQASGIIYEQFF	TGCGCCAGCAGCCAAGAGTCGCAGGCTAGCGGGATTATTTATGAGCAGTTCTTC
TRBV7-6	once	-	TRBJ2-3	CASSLVASTMGTDTQYF	TGTGCCAGCAGCTTAGTGGCTTCGACTATGGGCACAGATACGCAGTATTTT
TRBV30	-	-	TRBJ1-1	CAWRVARNTEAFF	TGTGCCTGGAGAGTCGCCAGGAACACTGAAGCTTTCTTT
TRBV10-1	once	-	TRBJ1-1	CASSESTGGDTEAFF	TGCGCCAGCAGTGAGTCGACGGGCGGGGACACTGAAGCTTTCTTT
TRBV2	-	-	TRBJ1-3	CATNNQEGNTIYF	TGTGCCACAAACAATCAGGAAGGAAACACCATATATTTT
TRBV2	-	TRBD2	TRBJ2-2	CASRGPTSGRELFF	TGTGCCAGCAGGGGCCCGACTAGCGGCAGGGAGCTGTTTTTT
TRBV18	-	-	TRBJ2-3	CASSVQGSSTDTQYF	TGTGCCAGCTCAGTACAGGGTTCTAGCACAGATACGCAGTATTTT
TRBV7-2	-	TRBD1	TRBJ2-7	CASSSLPGQGYEQYF	TGTGCCAGCAGCTCCCTACCGGGACAGGGCTACGAGCAGTACTTC
TRBV11-3	-	TRBD2	TRBJ2-1	CASSSLGGGRGSNEQFF	TGTGCCAGCAGCTCCCTAGGGGGCGGGAGGGGAAGTAATGAGCAGTTCTTC